The TCR beta chain described here comes from a study of type 1 regulatory T cells. This clonotype has more than one count but fewer than ten. The CDR3 contains 14 residues. Trimming pared 3 bases from V and 2 bases from J, leaving 11 bases between. Germline V CDR1 and CDR2: ENHRY, SYGVKD. TCRdb re-analysed the reads in MiXCR, keeping a single row per CDR3 protein. The data show approximately 90,000 distinct CDR3 sequences, 30% to 35% seen once. Input material: CD4+ T cells, either the whole sample or a sorted fraction (not recorded which). The TCR originated in a human donor in good health. This rearrangement joins TRBV10-3 to TRBJ2-7, with D possibly TRBD1 on 6 matching bases. The CDR3 reads CAISDLGQTYEQYF. The DNA for the CDR3 is TGTGCCATCAGTGATCTCGGACAGACCTACGAGCAGTACTTC.